This T cell receptor beta chain was sequenced during a study of blood T cells in healthy people across ages. Next came a second PCR, run for about 6 to 11 cycles, which used a sample-barcoded 5' primer along with a J-beta primer mix. Per sample, CDR3-containing paired-end reads numbered at least 2.5 million. A single record per CDR3 protein comes from TCRdb applying MiXCR to the 5' RACE reads. In the table there are hundreds of thousands of distinct CDR3 sequences, more than 50% of which are singletons. This clonotype occurred a few times. Its antigen is unidentified. General study results and limits: Aged donors had fewer naive CD4+ cells and lower diversity than long-lived donors.

The V gene lost 3 bases and the J gene lost 1 base, with 11 bases spanning the gap. Germline V gene data show CDR1 as DFQATT and CDR2 as SNEGSKA (reference sequence). The CDR3 has 14 residues. The receptor's source is a middle-aged man in good health. Source material: blood. V and J are TRBV20-1 and TRBJ2-3; D is unclear. The CDR3 DNA follows: TGCAGTGCTAGGCTGAATACCGGCACAGATACGCAGTATTTT. Its protein product is CSARLNTGTDTQYF.